This TCR beta chain was found in a study of shared clonotypes between healthy human individuals (dated by TCRdb to the early 2020s). Context from the whole study: The cohort comprised two women and three men aged 18 to 49 years. Per donor, three plates each were used for CD4 naive and CD4 memory, two for CD8 naive, and one for CD8 memory. Blood TCR repertoires of a handful of healthy adults were deeply sequenced to estimate repertoire size and the extent of clonotype sharing between individuals. Different laboratories and diverse techniques were used to prepare libraries and sequence TCR repertoires, to increase sequencing depth and limit assay-specific biases. Each donor's leukapheresis produced roughly between roughly 0.85 and 9.5 billion PBMCs.

Healthy HIV-negative adults with no recently reported acute infections or vaccinations were included as donors. Every donor was a Caucasian adult residing in Nashville, Tennessee, USA. Magnetic negative selection was used to enrich CD4+ T cells, after which naive cells were positively selected on CD45RA and the negative fraction became the memory subset. After blood collection by leukapheresis, PBMCs were isolated using Ficoll-Histopaque density gradient centrifugation and then cryopreserved in the vapor phase of liquid nitrogen. Analytical flow cytometry was used to check the purity and quantity of each magnetically sorted T cell population. Each sorted fraction had its genomic DNA isolated and then quantified by UV absorbance on a Nanodrop 2000c. Using the deep immunoSEQ assay, TCR CDR3 regions were amplified from genomic DNA by multiplex PCR. For each cell subset, the extracted genomic DNA was distributed evenly across all wells of several immunoSEQ 96-well plates, and each plate served as one replicate. For sorted subsets, 150 to 200 ng genomic DNA, equal to 25,000 to 35,000 T cell genomes, was loaded into each replicate PCR. Purified libraries were quantified with a Qubit 3.0 fluorometer, sized on a Bioanalyzer 2100, and re-quantified with the KAPA Library Quantification kit. Every immunoSEQ 96-well plate was sequenced on a separate single-read 150-cycle Illumina NextSeq 550 flow cell. The published analysis was carried out like this. The immunoSEQ output contained only junctional sequences without quality scores, so filtering could not match that applied to full-length reads. To assign V/J genes and CDR3, sequences were annotated against IMGT germline references using PyIR, a Python wrapper for IgBLAST v1.9. Reads were filtered out if the reads had weak V/J assignments (E-value above 1e-6), no CDR3, stop codons, out-of-frame junctions, or ambiguous translated residues. V3J clonotypes were defined as sequences sharing an identical inferred V gene, J gene, and CDR3 amino acid sequence. The percentage overlap between two repertoires was calculated by dividing the number of shared unique clonotypes by the size of the smaller repertoire. Three approaches were used to assess repertoire richness: RTK rarefaction, the Chao1 estimator, and Recon v2.1 estimates of unobserved clonotypes. Generation probabilities were computed with OLGA for all TCRbeta clonotypes obtained by the gDNA method from a handful of donors. TCRdb's version of the immuneACCESS table is confined to in-frame rearrangements and falls short of the full clone set. An unresolved V gene accounts for under half of the shortfall where checked; the remainder is of unknown origin. Clone size and the V and J calls come from that table; the DNA yielded D and trimming. Counted in this sample were over a million clones; 95% to 97% of them appeared once. Of the sample, roughly 1.1% falls within the top ten clones.

Regarding this clone: Its antigen has not been determined. Base qualities are missing; no much larger clone stands one base away.

General conclusions and limits of the study: Based on pairwise subsampling, the degree of clonotype sharing among donors was expected to be affected by sequencing depth. Clonotypes shared by all four sorted-subset donors showed higher generation probabilities than non-shared clonotypes. Even with the large sequencing depth, rarefaction of the sorted-subset datasets indicated that sequencing was incomplete. About 5% of naive CD4, 3.5% of naive CD8, about 2.4% of memory CD4, and 0.4% of memory CD8 clonotypes were shared across a few donors. Naive subsets generally had larger estimated clonotype richness than memory subsets did. The small number of donors limited the genetic and exposure-history diversity represented. Sampling was restricted to blood, and TCR repertoires in tissues likely differ from the TCR repertoires found in blood.

This sequence was found in a man aged 30-40 years in good health. The specimen was naive CD4+ T cells sorted from blood. What the cell subset or site label conveys for this sample: CD45RA+ positively selected.

CDR3 region: CASSITSRNTGELFF. The nucleotide sequence reads as follows: TGTGCCAGTAGTATCACTAGCAGGAACACCGGGGAGCTGTTTTTT. The chain links TRBV19 with TRBJ2-2, and perhaps TRBD2 as D gene, on 6 matching bases. Taken from cysteine to phenylalanine, the CDR3 has 15 residues. The entry retains the CDR3 DNA only, 45 bases that are in frame from base 1. From the germline V gene (reference sequence), CDR1 is LNHDA and CDR2 is SQIVND. V was cut back by 3 bases and J by 1 base, leaving a gap of 9 bases between them.